Following are 16 T cell receptor beta chains from one sample sequenced in a study of T cells expressing NK-cell markers. TCRdb reprocessed the 5' RACE reads, with one entry per CDR3 protein and no DNA. The table lists some 450,000 distinct CDR3 sequences. The source material was blood T cells: a sorted CD56 or NKG2C T cell subset, CD4+ or CD8+ T cells, or bulk PBMC T cells (not recorded which). The receptors shown here come from a woman between 18 and 75 years old in good health.

The chain uses TRBV4-3 and TRBJ2-3. In germline, CDR1 is LGHNA, CDR2 YSLEER. The CDR3 totals 15 residues. CDR3: CASSQDSVMADTQYF.

Here the CDR3 reads CSASSSGNTIYF. The V call is TRBV20-1, the J call TRBJ1-3. Germline loops: CDR1 DFQATT, CDR2 SNEGSKA (reference sequence). CDR3 length: 12 residues.

CDR3 sequence: CASSYISGNYGYTF. The chain employs TRBV6-5 and TRBJ1-2; the TCRdb call, TRBD1, lacks DNA for checking. CDR1 MNHEY and CDR2 SVGAGI come from the germline V gene. CDR3 length: 14 residues.

The V call is TRBV4-1, the J call TRBJ2-5; the D call of TRBD2 rests on TCRdb alone, since no DNA is present to check it. Germline CDR1 and CDR2: MGHRA and YSYEKL. This CDR3 has 15 amino acids. The chain's CDR3 is CASSQTSGGRETQYF.

The genes are TRBV6-1 and TRBJ1-3; TCRdb lists TRBD1, though no DNA is available to test this call. The germline gives CDR1 MNHNS, CDR2 SASEGT. The CDR3 runs 13 residues. CDR3: CASSETALNTIYF.

The chain couples TRBV12-3 or TRBV12-4 to TRBJ2-1. The CDR3 runs 13 residues. The CDR3 region is CASRIRTEDEQFF.

The chain has TRBV6-5 and TRBJ1-4; the TCRdb D gene call, TRBD1, has no DNA to confirm it. The CDR3 length is 14 residues. Germline values: CDR1 MNHEY, CDR2 SVGAGI. CDR3 amino acids: CASSWTGTGEKLFF.

The chain recombines TRBV12-3 or TRBV12-4 with TRBJ1-5; TCRdb selects TRBD1, and the lack of DNA leaves this call unchecked. This CDR3 is built from 14 residues. The CDR3 sequence is CAIGLTGFNQPQHF.

The chain carries TRBV15 and TRBJ2-1; TCRdb indicates TRBD1, and absent DNA this call remains unverified. The CDR3 is 14 residues long. Germline assignment: CDR1 LNHNV and CDR2 YYDKDF (reference sequence). The CDR3 loop is CATSRELGGHEQFF.

CDR3 in amino acids: CASAQGGRATNEQFF. V gene TRBV28 combines with J gene TRBJ2-1; without DNA, the TCRdb call of TRBD2 cannot be checked. The CDR3 sequence is 15 residues long. Germline CDR1 MDHEN, CDR2 SYDVKM.

The chain combines TRBV12-3 or TRBV12-4 with TRBJ1-1; TCRdb gives TRBD1 as the D gene, but with no DNA this cannot be confirmed. The CDR3 consists of 14 residues. The CDR3 region is CASNIGQGRTEAFF.

The CDR3 here is CASSSPGESGGNIQYF. The V and J genes are TRBV6-5 and TRBJ2-4; no DNA is available, so the TRBD1 call from TCRdb remains unchecked. This CDR3 is 16 amino acids long. Per germline, CDR1 MNHEY and CDR2 SVGAGI.

The V gene is TRBV9, the J gene TRBJ2-4; TCRdb calls TRBD1, which cannot be checked without DNA. Germline CDR1 SGDLS, CDR2 YYNGEE. This CDR3 region has 20 residues. CDR3 residues: CASSPRDDRGRTLAKNIQYF.

The chain recombines TRBV20-1 with TRBJ2-1; TCRdb's D call, TRBD2, is unchecked because there is no DNA. The CDR3 consists of 17 residues. CDR1 and CDR2 from the germline V gene are DFQATT and SNEGSKA (reference sequence). Here the CDR3 reads CSALTSGGAETYNEQFF.

This chain uses TRBV7-2 with TRBJ2-7; TCRdb returns TRBD1, unconfirmable since there is no DNA. The CDR3 contains 15 residues. CDR1 and CDR2 from the germline V gene are SGHTA and FQGNSA. The CDR3 protein is CASSLMGPGAWEQYF.

This rearrangement joins TRBV2 to TRBJ2-2; TCRdb's D call, TRBD1, is unchecked because there is no DNA. CDR1 is SNHLY, CDR2 FYNNEI, per germline. The CDR3 consists of 14 residues. The CDR3 region is CASMGLADIGELFF.